This T cell receptor beta chain was obtained from a study of T-cell reconstitution after alpha-beta-depleted transplantation in children. Study conclusions and caveats: Reportedly, only several hundred clones from non-depleted graft cells drove alpha-beta T-cell counts at about two months. The origin of high day-60 TCRbeta diversity in some patients lay in surviving recipient T cells and thymic progenitors.

The CDR3 contains 13 residues. The germline CDR1 and CDR2 sequences are DFQATT and SNEGSKA (reference sequence). Preparation of the TCRbeta library was carried out with unique molecular identifiers. Via MiXCR, TCRdb re-called the PCR reads, giving one row per CDR3 protein. The sample records 200,000 to 300,000 distinct CDR3 sequences, about 26% being singletons. Note on this clonotype: The antigen is undetermined.

The TCR originated in a girl aged 2 to 9 with Fanconi anemia, due to receive a stem cell transplant. The sequencing used PBMCs, collected before TCRalphabeta/CD19-depleted stem cell transplant. This sequence joins TRBV20-1 and TRBJ2-1; D remains unclear. The CDR3 DNA reads TGCAGCTTCCCACCTCCTGGGGTGGATGAGCAGTTCTTC. As protein: CSFPPPGVDEQFF.